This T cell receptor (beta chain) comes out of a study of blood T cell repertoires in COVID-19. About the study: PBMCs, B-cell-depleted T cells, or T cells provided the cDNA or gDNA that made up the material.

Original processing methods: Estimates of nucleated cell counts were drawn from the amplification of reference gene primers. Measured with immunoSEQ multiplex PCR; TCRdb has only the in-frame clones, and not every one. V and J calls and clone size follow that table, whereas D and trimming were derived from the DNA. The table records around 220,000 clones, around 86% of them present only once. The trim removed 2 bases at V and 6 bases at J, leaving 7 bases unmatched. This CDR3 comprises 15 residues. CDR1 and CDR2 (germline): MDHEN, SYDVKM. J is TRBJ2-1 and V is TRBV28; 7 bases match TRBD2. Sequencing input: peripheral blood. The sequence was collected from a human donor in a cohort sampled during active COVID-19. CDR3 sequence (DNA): TGTGCCAGCAGTTTAAGCGGGATACGACCCAATGAGCAGTTCTTC. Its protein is CASSLSGIRPNEQFF.